Presented here are 9 T cell receptor beta chains from one specimen sequenced in a study of CXCR3-negative and CXCR3-positive naive CD8 T cells (dated by TCRdb to the late 2010s). Results the study describes overall, beyond this receptor: TRB CDR3s from CXCR3-positive naive cells showed higher hydrophobicity (lower Kidera factor 4), lower energy, and higher strength and volume indices than CXCR3-negative naive cells.

These receptors lack a known antigen. Reads for this sample came from a NextSeq 550. The Human TCR Profiling Kit (MiLaboratory) was used to make UMI-labeled 5' RACE TRB cDNA libraries. With the reads reprocessed by TCRdb, a single entry stands for each CDR3 protein sequence and no DNA is reported. The sample's own table lists 84,000 or so distinct CDR3 sequences. Of the sample, roughly 0.62% is held by the ten largest clones. Material: naive CXCR3+ CD8+ T cells from blood. The label giving this sample's cell subset or site can be read as: CD45RO-CCR7+CD27+CD95- naive CD8+ T cells expressing CXCR3 (TNR3+). These TCRs come from a human donor in good health. Some clones in this sample may be carry-over from other donors' samples.

The CDR3 sequence: CASSPTGIPEAFF. The chain joins TRBV7-6 to TRBJ1-1; TCRdb's D call, TRBD1, is unchecked because there is no DNA. CDR1 and CDR2 (germline): SGHVS, FNYEAQ. CDR3 size: 13 residues.

This chain joins TRBV6-2 or TRBV6-3 and TRBJ1-2. This CDR3 has 13 amino acids. The germline CDR1 and CDR2 sequences are MNHEY and SVGEGT. The CDR3 here is CASSYLAPGGYTF.

The chain recombines TRBV29-1 with TRBJ2-7; TCRdb picks TRBD1, but there is no DNA to check that call. Germline CDR1 is SQVTM and CDR2 is ANQGSEA. This CDR3 contains 15 residues. The CDR3 protein is CSVGEGAGAYYEQYF.

V and J are TRBV18 and TRBJ2-7; absent DNA, TCRdb's TRBD2 call cannot be checked. From germline, CDR1 is KGHSH and CDR2 LQKENI. The CDR3 is 15 residues long. The CDR3 sequence: CASSSGRGSSYEQYF.

This rearrangement joins TRBV28 to TRBJ2-7; TCRdb calls TRBD1, which cannot be checked without DNA. This CDR3 is 13 amino acids long. Germline V gene sequence: CDR1 MDHEN, CDR2 SYDVKM. The CDR3 region is CASSSDRVDEQYF.

The gene calls are TRBV12-3 or TRBV12-4 and TRBJ2-3. The CDR3 runs to 17 residues. The chain's CDR3 is CASSPIPIGFGTDTQYF.

The chain carries TRBV4-3 and TRBJ2-7; TCRdb returns TRBD1, unconfirmable since there is no DNA. Germline CDR1 is LGHNA and CDR2 is YSLEER. The CDR3 length is 16 residues. CDR3 region: CASSPFLVQGEAEQYF.

This sequence joins TRBV7-8 and TRBJ2-5. Germline assignment: CDR1 SGHVS and CDR2 FQNEAQ. The CDR3 sequence is 15 residues long. The CDR3 loop is CASSLEAAYQETQYF.

The chain employs TRBV6-5 and TRBJ2-1; TCRdb's D gene call, TRBD2, goes unchecked for lack of DNA. Germline V CDR1 and CDR2: MNHEY, SVGAGI. This CDR3 is 15 amino acids long. CDR3 sequence: CASSPLAGYFNEQFF.